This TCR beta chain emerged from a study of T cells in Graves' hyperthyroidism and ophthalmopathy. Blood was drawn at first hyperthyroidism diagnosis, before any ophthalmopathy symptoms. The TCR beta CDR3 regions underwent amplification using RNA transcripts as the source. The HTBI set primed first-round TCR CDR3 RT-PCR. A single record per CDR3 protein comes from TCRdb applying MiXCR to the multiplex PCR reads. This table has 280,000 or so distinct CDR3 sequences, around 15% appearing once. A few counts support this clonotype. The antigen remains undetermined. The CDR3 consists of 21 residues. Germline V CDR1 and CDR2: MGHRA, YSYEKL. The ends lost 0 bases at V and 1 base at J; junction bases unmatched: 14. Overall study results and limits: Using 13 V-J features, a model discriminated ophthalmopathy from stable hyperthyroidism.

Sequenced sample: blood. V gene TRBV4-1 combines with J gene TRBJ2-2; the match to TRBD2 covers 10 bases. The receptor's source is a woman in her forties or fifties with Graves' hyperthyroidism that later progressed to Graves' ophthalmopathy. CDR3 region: CASSQEKWSLLAGKNTGELFF. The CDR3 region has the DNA TGCGCCAGCAGCCAAGAGAAGTGGTCCTTACTAGCGGGAAAGAACACCGGGGAGCTGTTTTTT.